Listed here is a single TCR beta chain. Its antigen is unknown. This sample includes further DNA sequences coding for the same CDR3. Germline V gene data show CDR1 as SGHRS and CDR2 as YFSETQ. The CDR3 is 16 residues long. V gave up 7 bases and J gave up 0 bases, with 14 bases separating them. The sample comes from a study of cytomegalovirus exposure and HLA in healthy donors. For the study at large: Findings of an earlier analysis included roughly 110 million unique TCR beta sequences from roughly 180 million T cells. Notes on the study in general: Follow-up analysis found HLA locus-dependent TCR association rates, highest for DRB1 and lowest for HLA-C. Reportedly, diagnosis of cytomegalovirus status by the classifier showed high specificity and sensitivity.

At collection, donors were nominally healthy, but unrecorded immune exposures were probable. With 60 Vbeta and 13 Jbeta primers, the PCR was carried out. Profiled with immunoSEQ multiplex PCR; TCRdb holds only in-frame clones, not every one. The sample contains 240,000 or so clones, 82% of which appear only once. The receptor was derived from a woman aged 40 to 49 in good health and CMV-seropositive. The sequenced material came from PBMCs. This chain links TRBV5-1 with TRBJ1-6; tentative D call: TRBD1 (6 bases). In DNA form, the CDR3 reads TGCGCCAGCCGTGTTGGGGACAACTCCTATAATTCACCCCTCCACTTT. Protein: CASRVGDNSYNSPLHF.